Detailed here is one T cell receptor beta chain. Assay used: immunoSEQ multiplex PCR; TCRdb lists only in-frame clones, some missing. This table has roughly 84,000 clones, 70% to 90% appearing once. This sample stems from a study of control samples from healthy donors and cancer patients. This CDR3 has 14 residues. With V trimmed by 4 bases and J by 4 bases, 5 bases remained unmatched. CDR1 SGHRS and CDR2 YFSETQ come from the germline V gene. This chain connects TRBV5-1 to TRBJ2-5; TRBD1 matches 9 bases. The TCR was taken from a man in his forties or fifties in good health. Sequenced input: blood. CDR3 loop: CASSPGTGRETQYF. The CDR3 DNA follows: TGCGCCAGCAGCCCCGGGACAGGGCGAGAGACCCAGTACTTC.